These T cell receptor beta chains were read from a single sample in a study of cytomegalovirus exposure and HLA in healthy donors. The protocol was immunoSEQ multiplex PCR, while the TCRdb copy is restricted to in-frame clones and leaves out a portion. Among 95,000 to 150,000 clones listed, 70% to 85% were seen once. Sequenced sample: PBMCs. The source of these receptors is a man younger than 35 in good health and CMV-seronegative. Each CDR3 is given with its conserved first and last residue. Fields, in order: J gene, D gene, V gene, CDR3 length, clone size, CDR3 DNA, CDR3 protein. The D gene is left open where the match is weak. For some rows the clone size is stated as once, few or many, or as a class when expanded; others skip it.

j_gene: TRBJ2-4; d_gene: -; v_gene: TRBV27; len: 17; abundance: -; CDR3nt: TGTGCCAGCAGTCTAGGAGGAGGGCCGTTGGGGGAAAACATTCAGTACTTC; CDR3aa: CASSLGGGPLGENIQYF
j_gene: TRBJ1-4; d_gene: -; v_gene: TRBV6-5; len: 13; abundance: -; CDR3nt: TGTGCCAGCACCTTGGGGCCCGGTGAAAAACTGTTTTTT; CDR3aa: CASTLGPGEKLFF
j_gene: TRBJ2-7; d_gene: -; v_gene: TRBV5-1; len: 11; abundance: -; CDR3nt: TGCGCCAGCAGCCTTCGCTACGAGCAGTACTTC; CDR3aa: CASSLRYEQYF
j_gene: TRBJ1-4; d_gene: -; v_gene: TRBV25-1; len: 12; abundance: -; CDR3nt: TGTGCCAGCGGCTCAGGGAATGAAAAACTGTTTTTT; CDR3aa: CASGSGNEKLFF
j_gene: TRBJ2-7; d_gene: TRBD2; v_gene: TRBV5-1; len: 20; abundance: -; CDR3nt: TGCGCCAGCAGCTTGGACGGACTAGCGGGGGGGCGGGGGAATTCCTACGAGCAGTACTTC; CDR3aa: CASSLDGLAGGRGNSYEQYF
j_gene: TRBJ1-2; d_gene: TRBD1; v_gene: TRBV6-1; len: 13; abundance: -; CDR3nt: TGTGCCAGCAGCTCTACCGGGACAGCTGGCTACACCTTC; CDR3aa: CASSSTGTAGYTF
j_gene: TRBJ1-5; d_gene: -; v_gene: TRBV4-3; len: 16; abundance: -; CDR3nt: TGCGCCAGCAGCCAAGATCCGGAGGGTCGGAATCAGCCCCAGCATTTT; CDR3aa: CASSQDPEGRNQPQHF
j_gene: TRBJ1-2; d_gene: -; v_gene: TRBV19; len: 14; abundance: -; CDR3nt: TGTGCCAGTAGTCCAGTGACAGAAGTCTATGGCTACACCTTC; CDR3aa: CASSPVTEVYGYTF
j_gene: TRBJ1-1; d_gene: -; v_gene: TRBV27; len: 14; abundance: few; CDR3nt: TGTGCCAGCAGTCAAAAACCTCAGGGGTTTGAAGCTTTCTTT; CDR3aa: CASSQKPQGFEAFF
j_gene: TRBJ2-3; d_gene: -; v_gene: TRBV19; len: 13; abundance: -; CDR3nt: TGTGCCAGTAGTTGGACAAGCACAGATACGCAGTATTTT; CDR3aa: CASSWTSTDTQYF
j_gene: TRBJ1-1; d_gene: TRBD1; v_gene: TRBV10-3; len: 14; abundance: -; CDR3nt: TGTGCCATCAGTGGAGGGGGCTATCGGACTGAAGCTTTCTTT; CDR3aa: CAISGGGYRTEAFF
j_gene: TRBJ2-6; d_gene: TRBD1; v_gene: TRBV6-5; len: 15; abundance: -; CDR3nt: TGTGCCAGTTCCTCAGGGGGCTCTGGGGCCAACGTCCTGACTTTC; CDR3aa: CASSSGGSGANVLTF
j_gene: TRBJ1-4; d_gene: -; v_gene: TRBV11-1; len: 14; abundance: once; CDR3nt: TGTGCCAGCAGCAAGGGGGAAGTTAATGAAAAACTGTTTTTT; CDR3aa: CASSKGEVNEKLFF
j_gene: TRBJ2-7; d_gene: -; v_gene: TRBV6-1; len: 15; abundance: -; CDR3nt: TGTGCCAGCAGTGAAGGTGGGGCAGCGTACTACGAGCAGTACTTC; CDR3aa: CASSEGGAAYYEQYF
j_gene: TRBJ2-7; d_gene: TRBD2; v_gene: TRBV7-8; len: 15; abundance: -; CDR3nt: TGTGCCAGCAGCTTAGAAGGCGGGGGTTCCTACGAGCAGTACTTC; CDR3aa: CASSLEGGGSYEQYF
j_gene: TRBJ2-7; d_gene: TRBD1; v_gene: TRBV19; len: 13; abundance: -; CDR3nt: TGTGCCAGTAGTATAGGACAGGGGGACGAGCAGTACTTC; CDR3aa: CASSIGQGDEQYF
j_gene: TRBJ1-2; d_gene: -; v_gene: TRBV5-5; len: 16; abundance: -; CDR3nt: TGTGCCAGCAGCCCGGGACAAGGCCTTTCGATCTATGGCTACACCTTC; CDR3aa: CASSPGQGLSIYGYTF
j_gene: TRBJ2-2; d_gene: -; v_gene: TRBV9; len: 12; abundance: -; CDR3nt: TGTGCCAGCAGCGTTTCTTCCGGGGAGCTGTTTTTT; CDR3aa: CASSVSSGELFF
j_gene: TRBJ2-5; d_gene: TRBD2; v_gene: TRBV7-6; len: 15; abundance: -; CDR3nt: TGTGCCAGCAGCTTAGTTAGCGGGGGGCTAGAGACCCAGTACTTC; CDR3aa: CASSLVSGGLETQYF
j_gene: TRBJ1-5; d_gene: -; v_gene: TRBV6-4; len: 16; abundance: -; CDR3nt: TGTGCCAGCAGGACAGGTATTACGTATAGCAATCAGCCCCAGCATTTT; CDR3aa: CASRTGITYSNQPQHF
j_gene: TRBJ1-5; d_gene: -; v_gene: TRBV19; len: 17; abundance: -; CDR3nt: TGTGCCAGTAGTAATAGACACTCGGGGGGCAGCAATCAGCCCCAGCATTTT; CDR3aa: CASSNRHSGGSNQPQHF
j_gene: TRBJ2-5; d_gene: TRBD2; v_gene: TRBV6-1; len: 15; abundance: -; CDR3nt: TGTGCCAGCAGTGAAGCGCTTCGCCGGGGGGGTGAGCAGTACTTC; CDR3aa: CASSEALRRGGEQYF
j_gene: TRBJ2-7; d_gene: -; v_gene: TRBV6-1; len: 14; abundance: -; CDR3nt: TGTGCCAGCAGTGGCCGCGGATGGGTTTACGAGCAGTACTTC; CDR3aa: CASSGRGWVYEQYF
j_gene: TRBJ1-5; d_gene: TRBD1; v_gene: TRBV5-8; len: 15; abundance: -; CDR3nt: TGTGCCAGCAGCCCCGGGACAGCGGGCAATCAGCCCCAGCATTTT; CDR3aa: CASSPGTAGNQPQHF
j_gene: TRBJ2-4; d_gene: -; v_gene: TRBV15; len: 13; abundance: -; CDR3nt: TGTGCCACCAGCAGCGCCACAGGGCTAGGTCAGTACTTC; CDR3aa: CATSSATGLGQYF
j_gene: TRBJ2-2; d_gene: TRBD2; v_gene: TRBV11-3; len: 14; abundance: once; CDR3nt: TGTGCCAGCAGCCGGGGGGAATTGGCCGGGGAGCTGTTTTTT; CDR3aa: CASSRGELAGELFF
j_gene: TRBJ1-2; d_gene: TRBD1; v_gene: TRBV19; len: 15; abundance: once; CDR3nt: TGTGCCAGTAGTATCGGGCAAGGGGGCAACTATGGCTACACCTTC; CDR3aa: CASSIGQGGNYGYTF
j_gene: TRBJ1-2; d_gene: -; v_gene: TRBV9; len: 12; abundance: -; CDR3nt: TGTGCCAGCAGCGTGAGCCCGGTGGGCTACACCTTC; CDR3aa: CASSVSPVGYTF
j_gene: TRBJ2-3; d_gene: -; v_gene: TRBV5-1; len: 15; abundance: -; CDR3nt: TGCGCCAGCAGCTTGGGGGCAGGTAGCACAGATACGCAGTATTTT; CDR3aa: CASSLGAGSTDTQYF
j_gene: TRBJ1-5; d_gene: -; v_gene: TRBV19; len: 15; abundance: few; CDR3nt: TGTGCCAGTAGTATGACCGGGTCCCGAGATCAGCCCCAGCATTTT; CDR3aa: CASSMTGSRDQPQHF
j_gene: TRBJ2-5; d_gene: TRBD2; v_gene: TRBV6-5; len: 14; abundance: -; CDR3nt: TGTGCCAGCCGCTTAGCGGGGGGGCAGGAGACCCAGTACTTC; CDR3aa: CASRLAGGQETQYF
j_gene: TRBJ1-4; d_gene: -; v_gene: TRBV18; len: 19; abundance: -; CDR3nt: TGTGCCAGCTCACTCGCCGGGGATACAGCCTACCTGATGAATGAAAAACTGTTTTTT; CDR3aa: CASSLAGDTAYLMNEKLFF
j_gene: TRBJ2-1; d_gene: TRBD1; v_gene: TRBV9; len: 16; abundance: -; CDR3nt: TGTGCCAGCAGCGTCTATGGGCAGGGGGCTTTCGATGAGCAGTTCTTC; CDR3aa: CASSVYGQGAFDEQFF
j_gene: TRBJ2-1; d_gene: TRBD2; v_gene: TRBV29-1; len: 15; abundance: -; CDR3nt: TGCAGCGTACTAGCGGGGGACGTTTTTTCCAATGAGCAGTTCTTC; CDR3aa: CSVLAGDVFSNEQFF
j_gene: TRBJ1-4; d_gene: -; v_gene: TRBV7-2; len: 15; abundance: -; CDR3nt: TGTGCCAGCAGTCAAGACCCGGGACAAAATGAAAAACTGTTTTTT; CDR3aa: CASSQDPGQNEKLFF
j_gene: TRBJ1-4; d_gene: -; v_gene: TRBV7-8; len: 15; abundance: -; CDR3nt: TGTGCCAGCAGCCCCCAGGGTTCAACTAATGAAAAACTGTTTTTT; CDR3aa: CASSPQGSTNEKLFF
j_gene: TRBJ1-3; d_gene: -; v_gene: TRBV7-9; len: 16; abundance: -; CDR3nt: TGTGCCAGCAGCTTAGCGCCCGCGACAGACAGAAACACCATATATTTT; CDR3aa: CASSLAPATDRNTIYF
j_gene: TRBJ1-5; d_gene: TRBD1; v_gene: TRBV7-9; len: 14; abundance: -; CDR3nt: TGTGCCAGCAGCCTAACAGGGGGGAGGCAGCCCCAGCATTTT; CDR3aa: CASSLTGGRQPQHF
j_gene: TRBJ1-2; d_gene: TRBD1; v_gene: TRBV6-5; len: 13; abundance: -; CDR3nt: TGTGCCAGCACCTCTACAGGGGAGGATGGCTACACCTTC; CDR3aa: CASTSTGEDGYTF
j_gene: TRBJ1-1; d_gene: -; v_gene: TRBV19; len: 17; abundance: -; CDR3nt: TGTGCCCGACTACCGGCCTTCCCGGGGGGCGGGAACACTGAAGCTTTCTTT; CDR3aa: CARLPAFPGGGNTEAFF
j_gene: TRBJ1-1; d_gene: -; v_gene: TRBV5-5; len: 16; abundance: -; CDR3nt: TGTGCCAGCAGCAACCCAGCCCGGGAGATGGGCACTGAAGCTTTCTTT; CDR3aa: CASSNPAREMGTEAFF
j_gene: TRBJ2-3; d_gene: TRBD2; v_gene: TRBV5-1; len: 15; abundance: -; CDR3nt: TGCGCCAGCAGCTTCACTAGCGGGGTGGCAGATACGCAGTATTTT; CDR3aa: CASSFTSGVADTQYF